Sequencing of this TCR beta chain was carried out in a study of CD8+ T cells in alopecia areata. Study details: Treated patients swallowed 5 to 10 mg of oral tofacitinib twice daily.

V was shortened by 3 bases and J by 0 bases, with 5 bases between the two germline ends. This CDR3 has 13 residues. Germline V gene data show CDR1 as SGHDN and CDR2 as FVKESK. As the sequencing template, cDNA was produced by extracting RNA and reverse transcribing it. Repertoires were generated with immunoSEQ multiplex PCR, while TCRdb's copy carries only in-frame clones and drops some. The data show hundreds of thousands of clones, 65% to 70% seen once. The chain is built from TRBV14 and TRBJ1-1; D uncertain. The clonotype originates from a human donor with alopecia areata. The sample was CD4+ T cells sorted from blood, taken at week 0. The DNA of the CDR3 is TGTGCCAGCAGCCAGCATGTGAACACTGAAGCTTTCTTT. Protein: CASSQHVNTEAFF.